These T cell receptor beta chains were read from a single sample in a study of OX40 agonist ivuxolimab in advanced cancers. TCRdb's table, derived via immunoSEQ multiplex PCR, lists solely in-frame clones and lacks some. Of around 100,000 clones listed, approximately 90% were seen once; the top ten hold about 0.51%. Sequences were derived from CD4+ or CD8+ T cells sorted from blood, sampled in a trial of the OX40 agonist ivuxolimab. The source of these receptors is an adult with an advanced solid tumor such as melanoma, head and neck, liver or kidney cancer. The CDR3 runs from the conserved cysteine through the conserved F or W. D genes are given only for firm matches. For some rows the clone size is stated as once, few or many, or as a class when expanded; others skip it.

v_gene	j_gene	abundance	d_gene	CDR3aa	CDR3nt
TRBV4-1	TRBJ1-3	NA	NA	CASSQDGVRGPANTIYF	TGCGCCAGCAGCCAAGACGGGGTTCGGGGCCCTGCAAACACCATATATTTT
TRBV30	TRBJ1-5	few	NA	CAWSAGGHSNQPQHF	TGTGCCTGGAGTGCGGGCGGCCATAGCAATCAGCCCCAGCATTTT
TRBV6-1	TRBJ2-7	NA	TRBD1	CASSNRDRGREQYF	TGTGCCAGCAGTAACCGGGACAGGGGGCGCGAGCAGTACTTC
TRBV11-3	TRBJ2-1	NA	TRBD2	CASSSRLGTSANNEQFF	TGTGCCAGCAGCTCCCGGTTGGGGACTAGCGCAAACAATGAGCAGTTCTTC
TRBV30	TRBJ2-1	NA	NA	CAWSGVAVGNEQFF	TGTGCCTGGAGTGGGGTAGCGGTAGGCAATGAGCAGTTCTTC
TRBV9	TRBJ2-5	NA	NA	CASSPGVSETQYF	TGTGCCAGCAGCCCGGGGGTATCAGAGACCCAGTACTTC
TRBV7-6	TRBJ2-1	NA	NA	CASSLAPISGTYNEQFF	TGTGCCAGCAGCTTAGCGCCGATTAGCGGAACCTACAATGAGCAGTTCTTC
TRBV29-1	TRBJ2-3	once	TRBD2	CSVVFVAGGLDTQYF	TGCAGCGTTGTTTTCGTAGCGGGAGGTCTAGATACGCAGTATTTT
TRBV15	TRBJ1-1	NA	NA	CATSSDRGVRRNTEAFF	TGTGCCACCAGCAGCGATCGGGGGGTGAGGAGGAACACTGAAGCTTTCTTT
TRBV19	TRBJ1-5	NA	TRBD1	CASSTPTGVGQPQHF	TGTGCCAGTAGTACCCCGACAGGGGTGGGTCAGCCCCAGCATTTT
TRBV6-1	TRBJ1-2	NA	TRBD1	CASSVTGTDYGYTF	TGTGCCAGCAGTGTGACCGGGACAGATTATGGCTACACCTTC
TRBV7-3	TRBJ2-7	once	NA	CASSLGGAFSQYF	TGTGCCAGCAGCTTAGGGGGCGCCTTTTCGCAGTACTTC
TRBV19	TRBJ2-7	NA	TRBD1	CASSIRDRGREQYF	TGTGCCAGTAGTATTCGAGACAGGGGACGTGAGCAGTACTTC
TRBV18	TRBJ1-4	NA	NA	CASSPSGNEKLFF	TGTGCCAGCTCTCCGTCGGGGAATGAAAAACTGTTTTTT
TRBV6-5	TRBJ2-5	NA	TRBD1	CASSYTGGGVGTQYF	TGTGCCAGCAGTTATACAGGGGGCGGGGTAGGGACCCAGTACTTC
TRBV5-1	TRBJ2-7	NA	NA	CASSLVPTDLDHEQYF	TGCGCCAGCAGCTTGGTTCCGACAGATCTCGACCACGAGCAGTACTTC
TRBV7-2	TRBJ2-7	NA	NA	CASSPGYEQYF	TGTGCCAGCAGCCCCGGCTACGAGCAGTACTTC
TRBV6-6	TRBJ1-5	NA	TRBD1	CASSSSTGVNQPQHF	TGTGCCAGCAGTTCCTCAACAGGGGTGAATCAGCCCCAGCATTTT
TRBV11-2	TRBJ2-1	NA	NA	CASSLDRPNEQFF	TGTGCCAGCAGCTTAGATAGGCCGAATGAGCAGTTCTTC
TRBV18	TRBJ1-4	NA	TRBD1	CASSPLLGQGVEKLFF	TGTGCCAGCTCACCACTTTTAGGACAGGGCGTCGAAAAACTGTTTTTT
TRBV20-1	TRBJ1-1	NA	NA	CSAWTNTEAFF	TGCAGTGCCTGGACCAACACTGAAGCTTTCTTT
TRBV6-1	TRBJ1-5	NA	NA	CASSEARRFGNQPQHF	TGTGCCAGCAGTGAAGCGCGGAGGTTCGGCAATCAGCCCCAGCATTTT
TRBV28	TRBJ1-5	NA	NA	CASSGRGQPQHF	TGTGCCAGTTCAGGGAGAGGTCAGCCCCAGCATTTT
TRBV4-3	TRBJ1-2	NA	TRBD1	CASSQEAQGEDYGYTF	TGCGCCAGCAGCCAAGAGGCACAGGGGGAGGACTATGGCTACACCTTC
TRBV7-2	TRBJ1-2	NA	NA	CASSLTDNYGYTF	TGTGCCAGCAGCTTGACAGATAACTATGGCTACACCTTC
TRBV28	TRBJ1-1	NA	NA	CASSLPLGMNTEAFF	TGTGCCAGCAGTTTACCGCTAGGGATGAACACTGAAGCTTTCTTT
TRBV29-1	TRBJ2-7	NA	TRBD2	CSVAGLAGLYEQYF	TGCAGCGTAGCCGGACTAGCGGGCCTCTACGAGCAGTACTTC
TRBV11-3	TRBJ2-1	NA	TRBD2	CASSSWGTSGRASYNEQFF	TGTGCCAGCAGTTCATGGGGTACTAGCGGGAGGGCCTCATACAATGAGCAGTTCTTC
TRBV6-5	TRBJ2-4	NA	NA	CASSDLGRGIQYF	TGTGCCAGCAGTGACCTGGGACGGGGCATTCAGTACTTC
TRBV4-1	TRBJ1-5	once	TRBD1	CASSQSTGTGQPQHF	TGCGCCAGCAGCCAATCGACAGGGACGGGTCAGCCCCAGCATTTT
TRBV6-5	TRBJ2-4	NA	NA	CASSYSRLAKNIQYF	TGTGCCAGCAGTTACTCCCGTCTAGCCAAAAACATTCAGTACTTC
TRBV19	TRBJ2-6	NA	TRBD1	CASSMAGGSSGANVLTF	TGTGCCAGTAGTATGGCAGGGGGATCCTCTGGGGCCAACGTCCTGACTTTC
TRBV5-1	TRBJ2-7	NA	TRBD1	CASSSSKTGTGDEQYF	TGCGCCAGCAGCTCCAGTAAAACCGGGACAGGGGACGAGCAGTACTTC
TRBV5-1	TRBJ2-7	NA	TRBD1	CASSRGQGYYEQYF	TGCGCCAGCAGCCGGGGACAGGGATACTACGAGCAGTACTTC
TRBV7-2	TRBJ1-1	NA	NA	CASSLETRSVAFF	TGTGCCAGCAGCTTAGAGACTAGAAGCGTGGCTTTCTTT
TRBV27	TRBJ2-1	NA	TRBD1	CASSRRGNEQFF	TGTGCCAGCAGCCGCAGGGGGAATGAGCAGTTCTTC
TRBV18	TRBJ2-5	NA	NA	CASSPEQEETQYF	TGTGCCAGCTCACCCGAGCAGGAAGAGACCCAGTACTTC
TRBV2	TRBJ2-1	NA	NA	CASSADLNEQFF	TGTGCCAGCAGTGCAGACTTAAATGAGCAGTTCTTC
TRBV5-1	TRBJ1-2	NA	NA	CASSLAPVYGYTF	TGCGCCAGCAGCTTGGCACCGGTCTATGGCTACACCTTC
TRBV15	TRBJ2-2	NA	NA	CATSRDLTGELFF	TGTGCCACCAGCAGAGATCTGACCGGGGAGCTGTTTTTT
TRBV6-1	TRBJ2-1	NA	NA	CASILPGPLHEQFF	TGTGCCAGCATTTTACCGGGCCCCTTGCATGAGCAGTTCTTC
TRBV27	TRBJ2-4	few	NA	CASSPQGTRNIQYF	TGTGCCAGCAGTCCACAGGGCACACGAAACATTCAGTACTTC
TRBV27	TRBJ2-1	few	TRBD2	CASSLLAGEANEQFF	TGTGCCAGCAGTCTTCTAGCGGGAGAGGCGAATGAGCAGTTCTTC
TRBV7-2	TRBJ1-4	NA	NA	CASSPDASERRKLFF	TGTGCCAGCAGCCCTGACGCATCTGAGCGGAGAAAACTGTTTTTT
TRBV5-6	TRBJ2-3	NA	TRBD2	CASSLALAGDTDTQYF	TGTGCCAGCAGCTTGGCATTAGCGGGAGACACAGATACGCAGTATTTT
TRBV18	TRBJ2-1	once	NA	CASSPQSSNNEQFF	TGTGCCAGCTCACCACAAAGCAGCAACAATGAGCAGTTCTTC
TRBV2	TRBJ2-7	NA	TRBD1	CASSEAGTVGEQYF	TGTGCCAGCAGTGAAGCGGGGACAGTTGGCGAGCAGTACTTC
TRBV27	TRBJ2-7	NA	TRBD2	CASSRGLAGRYEQYF	TGTGCCAGCAGTCGGGGACTAGCGGGGAGATACGAGCAGTACTTC